This is a list of T cell receptor beta chains from one sample in a study of CXCR3-negative and CXCR3-positive naive CD8 T cells. One entry per CDR3 protein, without DNA, is what TCRdb gives after re-calling the 5' RACE reads. Its clone listing holds approximately 62,000 distinct CDR3 sequences. What was sequenced was naive CXCR3- CD8+ T cells from blood. These receptors originate from a human donor in good health. Some clones in this sample may be carry-over from other donors' samples. Each CDR3 is given with its conserved first and last residue. Fields, in order: clone size, V gene, J gene, CDR3 protein. Not all rows give a size; the values are once, few, many and, for expanded clones, a class.

-	TRBV15	TRBJ1-5	CATSRGGVSSQPQHF
-	TRBV5-1	TRBJ2-7	CASSFRTGSSYEQYF
-	TRBV11-2	TRBJ2-5	CASSPVLGTQYF
-	TRBV3-1	TRBJ2-1	CASSHGSSPSDGEQFF
-	TRBV29-1	TRBJ2-7	CSVEASGDSYEQYF
-	TRBV29-1	TRBJ2-7	CSVAFGGQETYEQYF
-	TRBV20-1	TRBJ1-1	CSANSHPGYTTMGGTEAFF
-	TRBV6-2/TRBV6-3	TRBJ2-7	CASSHNPGGWGNEQYF
-	TRBV19	TRBJ2-7	CASSPIEASTSGKAYEQYF
-	TRBV7-9	TRBJ1-5	CASSWTGSGNQPQHF
-	TRBV3-1	TRBJ1-1	CASSQGGGLNTEAFF
-	TRBV12-3/TRBV12-4	TRBJ1-2	CASSTPLGYTF
-	TRBV6-5	TRBJ2-7	CASSYSLDHSYEQYF
-	TRBV4-3	TRBJ1-4	CASSQDPRGNGEKLFF
-	TRBV28	TRBJ2-5	CASSLLETGVRETQYF
-	TRBV6-2/TRBV6-3	TRBJ2-5	CASSYSSVETQYF
-	TRBV11-2	TRBJ1-1	CASSTWDSLNTEAFF
-	TRBV12-3/TRBV12-4	TRBJ2-7	CASSLASPYEQYF
medium-sized	TRBV11-2	TRBJ1-2	CASSWAGGSHYGYTF
-	TRBV7-9	TRBJ2-5	CASSNHGRLADQETQYF
-	TRBV29-1	TRBJ2-3	CSVEDSQGAGDTQYF
-	TRBV29-1	TRBJ1-1	CSLILSGTEAFF
-	TRBV14	TRBJ2-2	CASSQALAPYTGELFF
-	TRBV29-1	TRBJ1-1	CSVDRGTEAFF
-	TRBV29-1	TRBJ1-3	CSVDSGASGNTIYF
-	TRBV2	TRBJ2-3	CASSEGAASRNTQYF
-	TRBV27	TRBJ1-1	CASSPSGPMNTEAFF
-	TRBV7-2	TRBJ1-2	CASSLNPGQTDGYTF
-	TRBV12-3/TRBV12-4	TRBJ2-7	CASSMGQGHEQYF
-	TRBV7-8	TRBJ2-7	CASSRDSKFSSYEQYF
-	TRBV10-3	TRBJ2-1	CAISDWSSYNEQFF
-	TRBV4-2	TRBJ2-7	CASSRPWTQGSYEQYF
-	TRBV4-2	TRBJ2-1	CASSQPNNEQFF
-	TRBV7-6	TRBJ2-2	CASSLKGEATGELFF
-	TRBV28	TRBJ2-2	CASRTGNTGELFF
-	TRBV6-5	TRBJ2-7	CASSGTGATYEQYF
medium-sized	TRBV7-6	TRBJ2-7	CASSLDSNTVYEQYF
-	TRBV29-1	TRBJ2-1	CSVEWVARNEQFF
-	TRBV12-3/TRBV12-4	TRBJ2-3	CASSLEAGVAQYF
-	TRBV28	TRBJ2-1	CASSVLAGGYNEQFF
-	TRBV10-3	TRBJ2-2	CAINPEENTGELFF
-	TRBV7-9	TRBJ2-7	CASSPRELGTSYEQYF
-	TRBV12-3/TRBV12-4	TRBJ1-1	CASSWDSTAFF
-	TRBV6-6	TRBJ2-4	CASSGAKNIQYF
-	TRBV6-6	TRBJ2-1	CASSHTSGGLYNEQFF
-	TRBV7-9	TRBJ2-5	CASSLELAGGQAQYF
-	TRBV7-9	TRBJ2-7	CASSLVQNYEQYF
-	TRBV10-3	TRBJ1-5	CAISQGESNQPQHF